A single sample gave rise to the 28 T cell receptor beta chains below, sequenced in a study of T cells in Graves' hyperthyroidism and ophthalmopathy (dated by TCRdb to between 2019 and 2020). The method behind the library was multiplex PCR. The instrument was an Illumina HiSeq 2000. TCR beta CDR3 regions were amplified from RNA transcripts. The TCR CDR3 was subjected to a first round of RT-PCR using the HTBI primer set and the Qiagen OneStep RT-PCR kit. The raw public reads went through TCRdb reprocessing: fastp at Q25, MiXCR clone calling, in-frame beta chains kept. CDR3 protein sequences are deduplicated, and each keeps its most common genes and DNA. This sample is represented by 380,000 or so distinct CDR3 sequences; about 13% of them were singletons. Around 21% of the sample belongs to the ten largest clones. The sequenced material came from blood. Every receptor here comes from a man in his thirties or forties with Graves' hyperthyroidism that later progressed to Graves' ophthalmopathy.

This clonotype came up many times. This rearrangement joins TRBV6-5 to TRBJ1-4; D is unclear. This CDR3 is 14 amino acids long. Trimming took 2 bases from V and 5 from J, leaving 9 bases between them. Germline CDR1 reads MNHEY; CDR2 reads SVGAGI. In nucleotides, the CDR3 is TGTGCCAGCAGTTACGGGAAGGCCAATGAAAAACTGTTTTTT. Translated, it gives CASSYGKANEKLFF.

This clonotype was counted many times. The V call is TRBV7-3, the J call TRBJ1-1; D remains unclear. Germline loops: CDR1 SGHTA, CDR2 FQGTGA. CDR3 length: 15 residues. V was shortened by 1 base and J by 2 bases, with 11 bases between the two germline ends. The CDR3 DNA reads TGTGCCAGCAGCTTAAGCCCAGGTCGTAACACTGAAGCTTTCTTT. Amino acids: CASSLSPGRNTEAFF. Complete variable domain (other parts from reference TRBV7-3 and TRBJ1-1): GAGVSQTPSNKVTEKGKYVELRCDPISGHTALYWYRQSLGQGPEFLIYFQGTGAADDSGLPNDRFFAVRPEGSVSTLKIQRTERGDSAVYLCASSLSPGRNTEAFFGQGTRLTVV.

This clonotype was found many times. V is TRBV6-1 and J is TRBJ1-2; D gene uncertain. The V and J ends lost 1 base and 4 bases respectively, with 10 bases between them. CDR3 size: 14 residues. Germline V CDR1 and CDR2: MNHNS, SASEGT. The CDR3 coding sequence is TGTGCCAGCAGTGAAGAACCGGGAATCTATGGCTACACCTTC. Amino acid sequence: CASSEEPGIYGYTF.

V is TRBV3-1 and J is TRBJ1-6, with D tentatively TRBD1 (6 bases). The CDR3 is 15 amino acids. V lost 7 bases and J 11 bases, leaving 21 bases between the germline ends. Germline assignment: CDR1 LGHDT and CDR2 YNNKEL (reference sequence). Here the CDR3 reads CASTKENDRSAPLHF. DNA for the CDR3: TGTGCCAGCACTAAAGAGAATGACAGGTCGGCACCCCTCCACTTT.

A remark on this clonotype: This CDR3 fails to terminate in the conserved phenylalanine or tryptophan, so it likely reflects a read error. The chain employs TRBV18 and TRBJ1-1; 8 bases line up with TRBD1. Unmatched junction bases numbered 6, after V lost 3 bases and J lost 6 bases. Germline V gives CDR1 KGHSH, CDR2 LQKENI. The CDR3 spans 14 residues. CDR3 region: CASSPDTGGAEAFL. In DNA form, the CDR3 reads TGTGCCAGCTCACCCGATACAGGGGGAGCTGAAGCTTTCCTT.

There are many counts of this clonotype. The V and J genes are TRBV6-1 and TRBJ2-3, with D possibly called TRBD1 or TRBD2 (6 bases each). V lost 6 bases and J 1 base, leaving 23 bases between the germline ends. Germline V gene sequence: CDR1 MNHNS, CDR2 SASEGT. The CDR3 has 18 residues. The CDR3 DNA follows: TGTGCCAGCAGCGGGAACAGGGAGGTTTTAGTTGGCACAGATACGCAGTATTTT. Protein: CASSGNREVLVGTDTQYF.

This clonotype came up a few times. The chain joins TRBV11-3 to TRBJ2-1; 7 positions agree with TRBD1. CDR3 size: 15 residues. The V and J ends lost 7 bases and 5 bases, in that order; junction bases with no gene match: 11. Germline CDR1 and CDR2: SGHNT and YENEEA. CDR3 sequence (DNA): TGTGCCAGCACCCGTTCGAGGGGGCGGGACAATGAGCAGTTCTTC. Protein sequence: CASTRSRGRDNEQFF.

This chain links TRBV10-2 with TRBJ2-7; D perhaps matches TRBD2 (6 bases). Trimming removed 3 bases from V and 0 bases from J, with 15 bases in between. Germline V gene data show CDR1 as WSHSY and CDR2 as SAAADI. CDR3 size: 16 residues. The CDR3 coding sequence is TGCGCCAGCAGTGATCCGGGCGGGGAGAGCTCCTACGAGCAGTACTTC. The encoded protein is CASSDPGGESSYEQYF.

V gene TRBV7-6 combines with J gene TRBJ1-6; a possible D gene is TRBD1 (5 bases). Germline V CDR1 and CDR2: SGHVS, FNYEAQ. The CDR3 is 14 residues long. Trimming pared 4 bases from V and 7 bases from J, leaving 11 bases between. The CDR3 sequence is CASSWAGNNSPLHF. The CDR3 coding sequence is TGTGCCAGCAGCTGGGCAGGGAACAATTCACCCCTCCACTTT.

The gene calls are TRBV6-1 and TRBJ1-2; 10 bases fit TRBD1. Germline loops: CDR1 MNHNS, CDR2 SASEGT. The ends lost 5 bases at V and 0 bases at J; junction bases unmatched: 3. There are 15 residues in the CDR3. The CDR3 is CASSIGQGANYGYTF. For the CDR3, the DNA is TGTGCCAGCAGTATCGGACAGGGGGCTAACTATGGCTACACCTTC.

On this clonotype: A junction end diverges from the germline sequence, so it may reflect a read error. J is TRBJ1-5 and V is TRBV4-1; no clear D gene. The CDR3 loop spans 13 amino acids. Germline V gene lookup returns CDR1 MGHRA and CDR2 YSYEKL. This CDR3 is CASSQESYQRQHF. The CDR3 DNA follows: TGCGCCAGCAGCCAAGAAAGCTATCAGCGCCAGCATTTT.

This chain connects TRBV3-1 to TRBJ2-1; the match to TRBD2 covers 10 bases. This CDR3 spans 20 amino acids. Trimming removed 1 base from V and 2 bases from J; junction bases left unmatched: 14. In germline, CDR1 is LGHDT, CDR2 YNNKEL (reference sequence). CDR3 DNA sequence: TGTGCCAGCAGCCAAGGATTAGCGGGGGGCAGGGGAGGGGCCTACAATGAGCAGTTCTTC. Its translation is CASSQGLAGGRGGAYNEQFF.

This clonotype was recorded at least ten times. This chain links TRBV6-1 with TRBJ1-2; 8 nucleotides line up with TRBD1. This CDR3 spans 14 amino acids. V trimming: 5 bases; J trimming: 4 bases; junction bases outside the gene matches: 6. Germline V gives CDR1 MNHNS, CDR2 SASEGT. In DNA form, the CDR3 reads TGTGCCAGCAGTAAACAGGGGGGACCCTATGGCTACACCTTC. Translation: CASSKQGGPYGYTF.

This clonotype was seen repeatedly, ten times or more. This chain links TRBV7-2 with TRBJ1-4; possible D gene TRBD1, 6 bases. CDR1 and CDR2 from the germline V gene are SGHTA and FQGNSA. CDR3 length equals 12 residues. V gave up 1 base and J gave up 11 bases, with 8 bases separating them. The CDR3 here is CASSLGTGKLFF. The DNA of the CDR3 is TGTGCCAGCAGCTTAGGCACAGGGAAACTGTTTTTT.

This clonotype has ten or more counts. The V gene is TRBV28, the J gene TRBJ2-6; maybe TRBD1 (6 bases). The V gene lost 4 bases and the J gene lost 4 bases, with 14 bases spanning the gap. Germline values: CDR1 MDHEN, CDR2 SYDVKM. The CDR3 extends over 16 amino acids. The CDR3 region has the DNA TGTGCCAGCAGTTCCCCTCAGGGGACGGGGGCCAACGTCCTGACTTTC. Protein product: CASSSPQGTGANVLTF.

This clonotype was counted many times. The gene calls are TRBV2 and TRBJ2-3; no clear D gene. The CDR3 totals 14 residues. CDR1 and CDR2 (germline): SNHLY, FYNNEI. Trimming took 6 bases from V and 4 from J, leaving 14 bases between them. CDR3 amino acids: CASRVLIVADTQYF. The CDR3 nucleotides read TGTGCCAGCAGGGTACTAATAGTTGCAGATACGCAGTATTTT.

V gene TRBV27 combines with J gene TRBJ1-2, with unresolved D. V was clipped by 6 bases and J by 4 bases, with 24 bases between them. The CDR3 has 17 residues. Germline assignment: CDR1 MNHEY and CDR2 SMNVEV (reference sequence). CDR3 DNA: TGTGCCAGCAGCCCCGACGGGGTCCAGTCCTCCTTCTATGGCTACACCTTC. This encodes CASSPDGVQSSFYGYTF.

Ten or more counts support this clonotype. The CDR3 reads CASSYSGTSGGQETQYF. As DNA, the CDR3 is TGTGCCAGCAGTTACTCTGGGACTAGCGGGGGCCAAGAGACCCAGTACTTC. This rearrangement joins TRBV6-5 to TRBJ2-5, with 14 bases aligning to TRBD2. The CDR3 consists of 17 residues. Trimming took 0 bases from V and 1 from J; bases not matched to a gene: 1. CDR1 and CDR2 from the germline V gene are MNHEY and SVGAGI.

The chain links TRBV20-1 to TRBJ2-5; 8 nucleotides align to TRBD1. CDR3 length equals 17 residues. J was trimmed by 0 bases and V by 4 bases; bases with no gene match: 13. Germline V gives CDR1 DFQATT, CDR2 SNEGSKA (reference sequence). Here the CDR3 reads CSAMGDRWVVYQETQYF. The CDR3, as DNA: TGCAGTGCTATGGGGGACAGGTGGGTCGTGTACCAAGAGACCCAGTACTTC.

V and J are TRBV5-1 and TRBJ2-5; D ambiguous. Trimming removed 0 bases at V and 0 bases at J, with 6 bases between. This CDR3 region has 14 residues. Germline assignment: CDR1 SGHRS and CDR2 YFSETQ. The CDR3 protein is CASSLEQNQETQYF. The CDR3 coding sequence is TGCGCCAGCAGCTTGGAACAGAACCAAGAGACCCAGTACTTC. Complete variable domain (other parts from reference TRBV5-1 and TRBJ2-5): KAGVTQTPRYLIKTRGQQVTLSCSPISGHRSVSWYQQTPGQGLQFLFEYFSETQRNKGNFPGRFSGRQFSNSRSEMNVSTLELGDSALYLCASSLEQNQETQYFGPGTRLLVL.

The chain employs TRBV7-3 and TRBJ2-1; TRBD1 agrees at 7 bases. CDR3 size: 19 residues. The junction had 16 bases not matched to a gene; V was cut back by 5 bases and J by 0 bases. Germline V lookup: CDR1 SGHTA, CDR2 FQGTGA. The CDR3 DNA sequence: TGTGCCAGCAGCCCCACCTTGCCCGGCCGGGACAGCTCCTACAATGAGCAGTTCTTC. Protein: CASSPTLPGRDSSYNEQFF.

The rearrangement links TRBV13 to TRBJ1-4; perhaps TRBD1 as D (6 bases). Trimming stripped 0 bases from V and 4 bases from J, with 15 bases between. This CDR3 spans 17 amino acids. The germline V gene encodes CDR1 PRHDT and CDR2 FYEKMQ (reference sequence). The CDR3 sequence: CASSLGAGGQDNEKLFF. The DNA for the CDR3 is TGTGCCAGCAGCTTAGGCGCGGGGGGACAAGATAATGAAAAACTGTTTTTT.

The sample holds many counts of this clonotype. The V call is TRBV7-2, the J call TRBJ2-2; 10 bases match TRBD1. Trimming took 5 bases from V and 6 from J; bases not matched to a gene: 6. This CDR3 contains 15 residues. Germline CDR1 and CDR2: SGHTA and FQGNSA. This CDR3 reads CASSAPGTGAGELFF. The CDR3 DNA is TGTGCCAGCAGCGCCCCCGGGACAGGGGCCGGGGAGCTGTTTTTT.

This clonotype has a handful of counts. This chain's CDR3 is CSARDSTGEALHF. The CDR3 region has the DNA TGCAGTGCTAGAGATAGTACAGGGGAAGCCCTCCACTTT. The rearrangement links TRBV20-1 to TRBJ1-6, with 7 bases aligning to TRBD1. V trimming: 0 bases; J trimming: 14 bases; junction bases outside the gene matches: 7. This CDR3 region has 13 residues. Germline V gene sequence: CDR1 DFQATT, CDR2 SNEGSKA (reference sequence).

The CDR3 sequence: CSATPGPNEKLFF. As DNA, the CDR3 is TGCAGTGCTACCCCGGGACCTAATGAAAAACTGTTTTTT. The chain uses TRBV20-1 and TRBJ1-4; tentative D call: TRBD1 (5 bases). CDR3 length equals 13 residues. Germline CDR1 reads DFQATT; CDR2 reads SNEGSKA (reference sequence). Trimming removed 4 bases from V and 3 bases from J, with 9 bases in between.

This clonotype was seen ten or more times. V and J are TRBV7-2 and TRBJ2-1; no clear D. Germline V gives CDR1 SGHTA, CDR2 FQGNSA. CDR3 length: 13 residues. V lost 2 bases and J 5 bases, leaving 7 bases between the germline ends. The CDR3 here is CASSLSQNNEQFF. In DNA form, the CDR3 reads TGTGCCAGCAGCTTATCCCAGAACAATGAGCAGTTCTTC.

The chain carries TRBV20-1 and TRBJ2-5; D gene uncertain. The germline V and J ends were trimmed by 0 bases and 7 bases, with 15 bases remaining between them. This CDR3 region has 14 residues. Germline lookup yields CDR1 DFQATT and CDR2 SNEGSKA (reference sequence). The CDR3 protein is CSARDRRITATQYF. The CDR3 DNA follows: TGCAGTGCTAGAGATCGACGGATAACGGCGACCCAGTACTTC.

The V and J genes are TRBV6-2 or TRBV6-3 and TRBJ1-5; possibly TRBD1 for D (5 bases). The V gene's germline CDR1 is MNHEY and CDR2 SVGEGT. Trimming removed 6 bases at V and 2 bases at J, with 17 bases between. The CDR3 totals 16 residues. This CDR3 is CASRASGRGGNQPQHF. The DNA for the CDR3 is TGTGCCAGCAGGGCCTCAGGGAGGGGAGGCAATCAGCCCCAGCATTTT.